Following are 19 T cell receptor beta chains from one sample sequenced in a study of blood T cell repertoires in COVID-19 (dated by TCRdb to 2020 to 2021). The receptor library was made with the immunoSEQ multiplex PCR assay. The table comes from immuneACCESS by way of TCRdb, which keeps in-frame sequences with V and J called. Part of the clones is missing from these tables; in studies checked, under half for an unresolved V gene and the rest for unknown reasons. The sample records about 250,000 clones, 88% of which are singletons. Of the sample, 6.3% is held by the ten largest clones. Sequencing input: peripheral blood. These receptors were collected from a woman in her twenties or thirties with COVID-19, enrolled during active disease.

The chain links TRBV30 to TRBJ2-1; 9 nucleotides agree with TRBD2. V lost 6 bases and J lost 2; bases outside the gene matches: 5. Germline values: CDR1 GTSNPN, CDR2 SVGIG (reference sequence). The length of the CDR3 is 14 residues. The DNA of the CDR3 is TGTGCCTGTCAGACTAGCGGAACCTACAATGAGCAGTTCTTC. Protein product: CACQTSGTYNEQFF.

The CDR3 nucleotides are TGTGCCAGCTCACTAGCGGGGGGGAACTACGAGCAGTACTTC. This gives the protein CASSLAGGNYEQYF. The chain has TRBV18 and TRBJ2-7, with 11 nucleotides matching TRBD2. Germline CDR1 and CDR2: KGHSH and LQKENI. CDR3 length equals 14 residues. Trimming cost V 4 bases and J 3 bases; bases outside gene matches: 2.

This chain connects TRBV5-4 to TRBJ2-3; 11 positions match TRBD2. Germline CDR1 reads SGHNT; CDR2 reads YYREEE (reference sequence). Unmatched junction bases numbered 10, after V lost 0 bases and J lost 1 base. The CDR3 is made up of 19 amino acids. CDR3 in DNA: TGTGCCAGCAGCTTGGTGTTTGGAACTAGCGGGAGTCGCACAGATACGCAGTATTTT. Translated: CASSLVFGTSGSRTDTQYF.

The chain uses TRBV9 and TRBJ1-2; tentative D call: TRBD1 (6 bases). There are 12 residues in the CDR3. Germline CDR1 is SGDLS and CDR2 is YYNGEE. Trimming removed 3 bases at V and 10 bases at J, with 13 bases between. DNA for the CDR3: TGTGCCAGCAGCGACGACACAGGGTTCTACACCTTC. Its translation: CASSDDTGFYTF.

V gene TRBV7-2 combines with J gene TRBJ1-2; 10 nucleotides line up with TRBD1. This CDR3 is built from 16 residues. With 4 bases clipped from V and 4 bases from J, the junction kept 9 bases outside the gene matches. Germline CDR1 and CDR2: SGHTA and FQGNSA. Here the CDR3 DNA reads TGTGCCAGCAGCTCTCGGACAGGGGGTGGGGGCTATGGCTACACCTTC. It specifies CASSSRTGGGGYGYTF.

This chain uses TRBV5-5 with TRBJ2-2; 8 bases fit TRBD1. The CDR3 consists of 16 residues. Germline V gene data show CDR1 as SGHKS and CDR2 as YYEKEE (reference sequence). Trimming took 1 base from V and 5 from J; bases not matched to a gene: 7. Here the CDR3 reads CASSLQDREYTGELFF. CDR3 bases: TGTGCCAGCAGCTTGCAGGACAGGGAATATACCGGGGAGCTGTTTTTT.

The CDR3 reads CASSSRTNQETQYF. The CDR3 DNA sequence: TGTGCCAGCAGTTCCCGGACTAACCAAGAGACCCAGTACTTC. The rearrangement uses TRBV27 and TRBJ2-5, with D perhaps TRBD2 (6 bases). Germline V lookup: CDR1 MNHEY, CDR2 SMNVEV (reference sequence). Between the trimmed V and J ends, which lost 4 bases and 0 bases, there was a span of 9 bases. The length of the CDR3 is 14 residues.

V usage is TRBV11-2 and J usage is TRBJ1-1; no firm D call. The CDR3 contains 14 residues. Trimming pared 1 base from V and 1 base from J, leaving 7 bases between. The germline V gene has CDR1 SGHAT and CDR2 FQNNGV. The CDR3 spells CASSLVRGNTEAFF. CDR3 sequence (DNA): TGTGCCAGCAGCTTAGTCCGGGGGAACACTGAAGCTTTCTTT. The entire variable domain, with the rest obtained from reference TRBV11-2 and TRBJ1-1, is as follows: EAGVAQSPRYKIIEKRQSVAFWCNPISGHATLYWYQQILGQGPKLLIQFQNNGVVDDSQLPKDRFSAERLKGVDSTLKIQPAKLEDSAVYLCASSLVRGNTEAFFGQGTRLTVV.

The CDR3 here is CASSTRPISGGPADTQYF. CDR3 in DNA: TGTGCCAGCAGCACCCGGCCGATCAGCGGGGGGCCCGCAGATACGCAGTATTTT. The genes are TRBV9 and TRBJ2-3; 9 nucleotides match TRBD2. V lost 4 bases and J lost 4; bases outside the gene matches: 16. The CDR3 sequence is 18 residues long. Germline assignment: CDR1 SGDLS and CDR2 YYNGEE.

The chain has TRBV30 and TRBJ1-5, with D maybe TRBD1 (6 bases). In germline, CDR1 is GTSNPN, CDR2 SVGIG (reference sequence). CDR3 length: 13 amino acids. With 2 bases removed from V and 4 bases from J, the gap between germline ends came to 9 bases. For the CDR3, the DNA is TGTGCCTGGAGTCAGACAGGAAATCAGCCCCAGCATTTT. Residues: CAWSQTGNQPQHF.

The CDR3 protein is CATQGQGNQPQHF. CDR3 DNA sequence: TGTGCCACCCAAGGACAGGGTAATCAGCCCCAGCATTTT. The rearrangement links TRBV24-1 to TRBJ1-5, with 8 positions matching TRBD1. Looked up from germline, CDR1 is KGHDR and CDR2 is SFDVKD. CDR3 length: 13 residues. Unmatched junction bases numbered 4, after V lost 9 bases and J lost 4 bases.

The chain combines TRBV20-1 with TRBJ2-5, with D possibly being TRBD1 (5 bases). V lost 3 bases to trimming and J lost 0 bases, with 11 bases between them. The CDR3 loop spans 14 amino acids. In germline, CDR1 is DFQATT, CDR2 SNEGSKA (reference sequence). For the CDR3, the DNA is TGCAGTGCTAGTCTGCAGGGTTACCAAGAGACCCAGTACTTC. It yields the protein CSASLQGYQETQYF.

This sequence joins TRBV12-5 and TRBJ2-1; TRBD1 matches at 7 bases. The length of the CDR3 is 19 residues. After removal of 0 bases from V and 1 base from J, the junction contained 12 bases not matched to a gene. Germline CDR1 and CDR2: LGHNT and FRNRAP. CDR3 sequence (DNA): TGTGCTAGTGGTTTGGTATACTTTCCGGGGACAGAATCCTACAATGAGCAGTTCTTC. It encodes CASGLVYFPGTESYNEQFF. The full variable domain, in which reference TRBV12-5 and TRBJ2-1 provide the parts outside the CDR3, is DARVTQTPRHKVTEMGQEVTMRCQPILGHNTVFWYRQTMMQGLELLAYFRNRAPLDDSGMPKDRFSAEMPDATLATLKIQPSEPRDSAVYFCASGLVYFPGTESYNEQFFGPGTRLTVL.

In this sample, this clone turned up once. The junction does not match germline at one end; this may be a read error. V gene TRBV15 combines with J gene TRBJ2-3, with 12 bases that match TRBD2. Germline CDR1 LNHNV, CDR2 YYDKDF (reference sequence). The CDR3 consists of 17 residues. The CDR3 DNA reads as TGTGCCACCAGCAGAGATAAGGGACTAGCGGGTATCCGCCATGGGCGGTTT. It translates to CATSRDKGLAGIRHGRF.

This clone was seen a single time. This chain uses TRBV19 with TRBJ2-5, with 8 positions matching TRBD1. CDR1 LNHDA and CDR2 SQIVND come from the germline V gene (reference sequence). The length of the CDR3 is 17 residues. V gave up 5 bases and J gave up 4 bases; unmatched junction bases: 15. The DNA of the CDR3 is TGTGCCAGTAGTGCCCAAGGATCAGGGGGCGGACGAGAGACCCAGTACTTC. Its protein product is CASSAQGSGGGRETQYF.

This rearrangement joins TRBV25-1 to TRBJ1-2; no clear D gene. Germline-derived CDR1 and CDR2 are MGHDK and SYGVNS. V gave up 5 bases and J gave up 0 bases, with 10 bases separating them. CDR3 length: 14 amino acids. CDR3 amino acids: CASSRPGANYGYTF. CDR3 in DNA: TGTGCCAGCAGTCGTCCGGGAGCTAACTATGGCTACACCTTC.

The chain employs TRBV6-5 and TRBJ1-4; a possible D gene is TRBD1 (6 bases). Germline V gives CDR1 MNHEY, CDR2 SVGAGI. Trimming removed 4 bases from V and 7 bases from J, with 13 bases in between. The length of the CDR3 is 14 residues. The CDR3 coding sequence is TGTGCCAGCAGTTCTGAAAACAGGGTTGAAAAACTGTTTTTT. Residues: CASSSENRVEKLFF.

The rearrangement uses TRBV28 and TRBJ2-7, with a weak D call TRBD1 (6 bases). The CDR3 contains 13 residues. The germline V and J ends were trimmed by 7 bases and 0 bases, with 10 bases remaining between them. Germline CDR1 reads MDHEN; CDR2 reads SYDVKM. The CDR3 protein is CASIRTDSYEQYF. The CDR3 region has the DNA TGTGCCAGCATCCGGACAGACTCCTACGAGCAGTACTTC.

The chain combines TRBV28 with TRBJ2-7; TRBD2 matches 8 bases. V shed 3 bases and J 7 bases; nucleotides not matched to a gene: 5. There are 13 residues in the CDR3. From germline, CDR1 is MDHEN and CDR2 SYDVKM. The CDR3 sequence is CASSFGGAREQYF. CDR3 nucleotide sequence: TGTGCCAGCAGTTTCGGGGGGGCAAGGGAGCAGTACTTC.